This T cell receptor (beta chain) was sequenced during a study of cytomegalovirus exposure and HLA in healthy donors. Trimming removed 5 bases at V and 0 bases at J, with 8 bases between. The CDR3 spans 14 residues. Germline values: CDR1 LNHNV, CDR2 YYDKDF (reference sequence). PCR amplification relied on 60 Vbeta primers (plus 13 Jbeta primers). Only in-frame clones appear in the TCRdb table, and some are missing; sequencing was by immunoSEQ multiplex PCR. The table has over 100,000 clones, 55% to 65% seen once. This clone appeared a few times. The antigen is undetermined. Points from the study as a whole: Most TCR sequences were seen very rarely across donors, but some public TCRs occurred in many. It is likely that the observed cluster of highly shared sequence variants was a sequencing artifact.

The sequenced sample was PBMCs. The gene calls are TRBV15 and TRBJ1-5; D ambiguous. This receptor was obtained from a woman in her 30s in good health and CMV-seronegative. CDR3 bases: TGTGCCACCAGCGGACGGGGTAGCAATCAGCCCCAGCATTTT. Translation gives CATSGRGSNQPQHF.